This is a list of T cell receptor beta chains from one sample in a study of CD8 T cells in Susac syndrome. TCRdb redid the calling of the immunoSEQ multiplex PCR reads with MiXCR, one entry per CDR3 protein. The sample records some 210,000 distinct CDR3 sequences, roughly 93% being singletons. Sequenced: CD4+ T cells from PBMCs. The source of these receptors is a human donor with Susac syndrome. CDR3s include the opening cysteine and the closing phenylalanine or tryptophan. The D gene is left open where the match is weak.

NA,TRBV28,TRBJ2-6,CASLGVSGANVLTF,TGTGCCAGCCTGGGGGTCTCTGGGGCCAACGTCCTGACTTTC
NA,TRBV2,TRBJ1-1,CASSRWSAQNTEAFF,TGTGCCAGCAGTCGGTGGTCAGCCCAGAACACTGAAGCTTTCTTT
NA,TRBV6-4,TRBJ1-2,CASRRELNPNYGYTF,TGTGCCAGCAGGCGGGAATTAAACCCAAACTATGGCTACACCTTC
NA,TRBV2,TRBJ2-3,CASEGSTDTQYF,TGTGCCAGCGAGGGTAGCACAGATACGCAGTATTTT
NA,TRBV5-8,TRBJ1-1,CASLRTTGNAFF,TGTGCCAGTCTCCGCACGACGGGTAACGCTTTCTTT
TRBD1,TRBV2,TRBJ1-5,CASSEQGEGDQPQHF,TGTGCCAGCAGTGAACAGGGGGAGGGAGATCAGCCCCAGCATTTT
TRBD1,TRBV30,TRBJ1-2,CAWRRGAGGRANYGYTF,TGTGCCTGGAGGAGGGGGGCAGGGGGCCGAGCTAACTATGGCTACACCTTC
TRBD2,TRBV4-2,TRBJ2-3,CASSQSGGADTQYF,TGTGCCAGCAGCCAATCCGGGGGGGCAGATACGCAGTATTTT
TRBD2,TRBV7-3,TRBJ2-1,CASSLTSGTYNEQFF,TGTGCCAGCAGCTTGACTAGCGGGACCTACAATGAGCAGTTCTTC
TRBD2,TRBV4-2,TRBJ2-2,CASSQDEASGALNTGELFF,TGTGCCAGCAGCCAAGATGAGGCTAGCGGGGCCTTGAACACCGGGGAGCTGTTTTTT
TRBD1,TRBV7-9,TRBJ2-7,CASSSPGQGSYEQYF,TGTGCCAGCAGCTCCCCGGGACAGGGCTCCTACGAGCAGTACTTC